This passage covers 30 T cell receptor beta chains from one sample sequenced in a study of T cells in Graves' hyperthyroidism and ophthalmopathy. TCR beta CDR3 region amplification was performed from RNA transcripts. The HTBI set primed first-round TCR CDR3 RT-PCR. TCRdb called the multiplex PCR reads again in MiXCR, with one record for every CDR3 protein. This table has around 600,000 distinct CDR3 sequences, approximately 15% appearing once. The sequencing input was blood. Receptor source: a woman aged 18-29 years with Graves' ophthalmopathy.

This clonotype has ten or more counts. J is TRBJ2-7 and V is TRBV28; maybe TRBD1 (6 bases). V was pared by 5 bases and J by 2 bases, with 13 bases between. The CDR3 totals 14 residues. Germline assignment: CDR1 MDHEN and CDR2 SYDVKM. CDR3 sequence reads: CASSPYRVPYEQYF. The DNA of the CDR3 is TGTGCCAGCAGTCCCTACAGGGTGCCCTACGAGCAGTACTTC.

This clonotype was observed a handful of times. The V call is TRBV9, the J call TRBJ2-2, with 9 bases lining up with TRBD2. V dropped 1 base and J dropped 4; count of bases not matched to a gene: 8. This CDR3 is built from 17 residues. Germline CDR1 SGDLS, CDR2 YYNGEE. CDR3 in DNA: TGTGCCAGCAGCGTACAAAGGCTAGCGGGAAGCACCGGGGAGCTGTTTTTT. Its protein product is CASSVQRLAGSTGELFF.

The chain combines TRBV5-1 with TRBJ2-3; no clear D gene. Trimming took 1 base from V and 3 from J, leaving 6 bases between them. The CDR3 totals 13 residues. Germline V gene data show CDR1 as SGHRS and CDR2 as YFSETQ. The CDR3 region is CASSLMSTDTQYF. The CDR3 DNA reads TGCGCCAGCAGCTTGATGTCAACAGATACGCAGTATTTT. Full variable domain (rest looked up from reference TRBV5-1 and TRBJ2-3): KAGVTQTPRYLIKTRGQQVTLSCSPISGHRSVSWYQQTPGQGLQFLFEYFSETQRNKGNFPGRFSGRQFSNSRSEMNVSTLELGDSALYLCASSLMSTDTQYFGPGTRLTVL.

The chain has TRBV18 and TRBJ2-3; 11 bases agree with TRBD2. Losses at the gene ends were 3 bases for V and 2 bases for J; bases not matched to a gene: 10. Germline CDR1 KGHSH, CDR2 LQKENI. The CDR3 has 18 amino acids. CDR3 bases: TGTGCCAGCTCACCGGAGGCTAGCGGGAGGAGAATCACAGATACGCAGTATTTT. This sequence encodes CASSPEASGRRITDTQYF.

There are a few counts of this clonotype. CDR3 nucleotide sequence: TGTGCCAGTAGTATCCCCGCGGGTCTAGCGTTCTACAATGAGCAGTTCTTC. Its translation: CASSIPAGLAFYNEQFF. V gene TRBV19 combines with J gene TRBJ2-1, with D possibly TRBD2 on 6 matching bases. This CDR3 region has 17 residues. Trimming took 3 bases from V and 3 from J, leaving 18 bases between them. Germline CDR1 and CDR2: LNHDA and SQIVND (reference sequence).

The chain has TRBV18 and TRBJ1-1; 8 bases are shared with TRBD1. The ends lost 6 bases at V and 4 bases at J; junction bases unmatched: 10. Germline V lookup: CDR1 KGHSH, CDR2 LQKENI. The CDR3 extends over 15 amino acids. The CDR3 loop reads CASSGGQGPGTEAFF. The CDR3 bases are TGTGCCAGCTCGGGCGGACAGGGTCCGGGCACTGAAGCTTTCTTT.

The genes are TRBV5-1 and TRBJ2-7; D is unresolved. V was clipped by 4 bases and J by 3 bases, with 20 bases between them. This CDR3 comprises 16 residues. The V gene's germline CDR1 is SGHRS and CDR2 YFSETQ. The CDR3 DNA sequence: TGCGCCAGCAGCGCCGATAGTGGGGTGAATGTCTACGAGCAGTACTTC. It is translated as CASSADSGVNVYEQYF.

This clonotype appeared many times. The CDR3: CASSFQGPEAFF. The DNA for the CDR3 is TGCGCCAGCAGCTTCCAGGGCCCTGAAGCTTTCTTT. The rearrangement uses TRBV5-1 and TRBJ1-1; D is perhaps TRBD1 (5 bases). CDR3 length equals 12 residues. Per germline, CDR1 SGHRS and CDR2 YFSETQ. V was pared by 2 bases and J by 6 bases, with 8 bases between.

This clonotype was observed many times. The junction and the germline gene differ at one end; a read error may be behind it. J is TRBJ2-3 and V is TRBV11-2; 8 bases fit TRBD1. This CDR3 is 16 amino acids long. In germline, CDR1 is SGHAT, CDR2 FQNNGV. In DNA, the CDR3 is TGTACCAGCAGCCTAGGGACAGGCCTTTACACAGATACGCAGTATTTT. This sequence encodes CTSSLGTGLYTDTQYF.

There are many counts of this clonotype. This rearrangement joins TRBV29-1 to TRBJ1-1; D call uncertain. The CDR3 sequence is 10 residues long. V shed 7 bases and J shed 7 bases, with 10 bases lying between them. The germline V gene has CDR1 SQVTM and CDR2 ANQGSEA. In DNA, the CDR3 is TGCAGCGCAGCAGAGGGTGAAGCTTTCTTT. This gives the protein CSAAEGEAFF.

This clonotype was seen ten or more times. This sequence joins TRBV5-6 and TRBJ1-2, with D possibly matching TRBD1 (6 bases). The CDR3 runs to 15 residues. Germline V CDR1 and CDR2: SGHDT, YYEEEE. The V end lost 1 base, the J end lost 0 bases, and 10 bases lay between the germline ends. The CDR3 DNA reads TGTGCCAGCAGCTTGTTCGCAGGGGCTAACTATGGCTACACCTTC. It codes for CASSLFAGANYGYTF.

This clonotype was detected many times. The V call is TRBV2, the J call TRBJ1-2; TRBD1 might be the D (5 bases). This CDR3 spans 13 amino acids. V lost 3 bases to trimming and J lost 6 bases, with 11 bases between them. The germline V gene encodes CDR1 SNHLY and CDR2 FYNNEI. This CDR3 is CASSEDVRDGYTF. As DNA, the CDR3 is TGTGCCAGCAGTGAGGACGTCAGGGATGGCTACACCTTC.

This clonotype was seen only a few times. The J gene is TRBJ2-6, the V gene TRBV19; 7 bases map to TRBD1. CDR3 length: 19 amino acids. The germline V gene has CDR1 LNHDA and CDR2 SQIVND (reference sequence). J gave up 1 base and V 3 bases, and 12 bases lay outside the gene matches. Written as DNA, the CDR3 is TGTGCCAGTAGTATGATCCTACAGGGGATAAATTCTGGGGCCAACGTCCTGACTTTC. Its translation: CASSMILQGINSGANVLTF.

In its sample, this clonotype was seen many times. The chain is built from TRBV7-2 and TRBJ1-5; D uncertain. The CDR3 consists of 13 residues. Germline-derived CDR1 and CDR2 are SGHTA and FQGNSA. V gave up 5 bases and J gave up 5 bases, with 10 bases separating them. CDR3 amino acids: CASSLWKDQPQHF. In DNA, the CDR3 is TGTGCCAGCAGCCTGTGGAAAGATCAGCCCCAGCATTTT.

This clonotype was observed at least ten times. This chain uses TRBV27 with TRBJ2-3; TRBD2 agrees at 15 bases. Germline CDR1 is MNHEY and CDR2 is SMNVEV (reference sequence). This CDR3 region has 18 residues. V gave up 0 bases and J gave up 2 bases; unmatched junction bases: 3. CDR3 residues: CASSLSGTSGRITDTQYF. CDR3 in DNA: TGTGCCAGCAGTTTATCGGGGACTAGCGGGAGGATCACAGATACGCAGTATTTT.

The chain carries TRBV24-1 and TRBJ2-6; perhaps D is TRBD1 or TRBD2 (5 bases each). The CDR3 length is 17 residues. Deletions cut 3 bases from V and 0 bases from J, with 11 bases between. Germline V CDR1 and CDR2: KGHDR, SFDVKD. The CDR3 DNA reads as TGTGCCACCAGTGATGCCATTGGGACCTCTGGGGCCAACGTCCTGACTTTC. This gives the protein CATSDAIGTSGANVLTF.

This clonotype was observed many times. The chain carries TRBV20-1 and TRBJ2-7; TRBD2 is a possible D gene (6 bases). Trimming took 2 bases from V and 2 from J, leaving 10 bases between them. Per germline, CDR1 DFQATT and CDR2 SNEGSKA (reference sequence). This CDR3 is 13 amino acids long. CDR3 protein: CSARPGLPYEQYF. The CDR3 DNA reads TGCAGTGCTAGACCGGGACTCCCCTACGAGCAGTACTTC.

The chain links TRBV4-1 to TRBJ1-1; D might be TRBD1 (6 bases). CDR1 and CDR2 from the germline V gene are MGHRA and YSYEKL. Trimming shortened V by 2 bases and J by 5 bases, and 21 bases separated the two germline ends. The CDR3 runs to 17 residues. CDR3 nucleotide sequence: TGCGCCAGCAGCCAACTGGTGGACAGCGGGCTCGATACTGAAGCTTTCTTT. Protein sequence: CASSQLVDSGLDTEAFF.

This clonotype was found a few times. CDR3 bases: TGTGCCAGCAGCCAACGGGCGGACTTCGAGGGGGGCAATCAGCCCCAGCATTTT. Translated: CASSQRADFEGGNQPQHF. This sequence joins TRBV7-9 and TRBJ1-5; the D gene is possibly TRBD1 (6 bases). The CDR3 sequence is 18 residues long. Trimming shortened V by 5 bases and J by 2 bases, and 22 bases separated the two germline ends. Germline V CDR1 and CDR2: SEHNR, FQNEAQ (reference sequence).

This clonotype was found a few times. The CDR3 loop reads CASNGREDEQYF. The CDR3 bases are TGTGCCAGTAACGGCAGGGAGGACGAGCAGTACTTC. The chain recombines TRBV19 with TRBJ2-7, with D maybe TRBD2 (6 bases). V dropped 7 bases and J dropped 5 bases, with 12 bases sitting between them. The germline gives CDR1 LNHDA, CDR2 SQIVND (reference sequence). The CDR3 runs 12 residues.

This clonotype was observed many times. The chain combines TRBV20-1 with TRBJ1-1, with no clear D. Looked up from germline, CDR1 is DFQATT and CDR2 is SNEGSKA (reference sequence). The CDR3 consists of 15 residues. The germline V and J ends were trimmed by 0 bases and 0 bases, with 11 bases remaining between them. CDR3 bases: TGCAGTGCTAGAGATCTCGCAGAATTGAACACTGAAGCTTTCTTT. It specifies CSARDLAELNTEAFF.

This clonotype was recorded once. The chain links TRBV9 to TRBJ1-6; the match to TRBD1 covers 9 bases. CDR3 length: 15 amino acids. Trimming removed 4 bases from V and 7 bases from J; junction bases left unmatched: 6. Germline CDR1 SGDLS, CDR2 YYNGEE. For the CDR3, the DNA is TGTGCCAGCAGCCCCGGACAGGGGAAAAATTCACCCCTCCACTTT. Encoded protein: CASSPGQGKNSPLHF.

This clonotype was detected ten times or more. The CDR3 is CASSPGALDEQYF. CDR3 sequence (DNA): TGTGCCAGCAGTCCAGGGGCTCTGGACGAGCAGTACTTC. This chain links TRBV12-3 or TRBV12-4 with TRBJ2-7, with D possibly TRBD1 on 6 matching bases. Trimming shortened V by 5 bases and J by 5 bases, and 13 bases separated the two germline ends. The CDR3 is 13 residues long.

This clonotype was detected ten times or more. This chain connects TRBV7-2 to TRBJ2-1; 7 bases are a match to TRBD2. Germline assignment: CDR1 SGHTA and CDR2 FQGNSA. V lost 7 bases and J lost 0; bases outside the gene matches: 3. This CDR3 has 14 residues. The CDR3 loop reads CASTSGISYNEQFF. CDR3 DNA: TGTGCCAGCACCAGCGGGATCTCCTACAATGAGCAGTTCTTC.

In this sample, this clonotype turned up many times. The chain recombines TRBV28 with TRBJ2-2, with TRBD1 identical over 10 bases. The ends lost 7 bases at V and 5 bases at J; junction bases unmatched: 4. Germline V gene data show CDR1 as MDHEN and CDR2 as SYDVKM. This CDR3 comprises 14 residues. This chain's CDR3 is CASNPGQGTGELFF. As DNA, the CDR3 is TGTGCCAGCAATCCGGGACAGGGGACCGGGGAGCTGTTTTTT.

This clonotype was detected ten times or more. The chain uses TRBV7-9 and TRBJ2-3, with 10 bases lining up with TRBD1. The CDR3 is 17 amino acids. Germline CDR1 and CDR2: SEHNR and FQNEAQ (reference sequence). V lost 4 bases, J lost 0 bases, and 7 bases stayed unmatched. As DNA, the CDR3 is TGTGCCAGCAGCTCCGGACAGGGGGTTCATAGCACAGATACGCAGTATTTT. Translated, it gives CASSSGQGVHSTDTQYF.

The V gene is TRBV5-4, the J gene TRBJ2-3; 7 bases line up with TRBD2. CDR3 length equals 14 residues. J gave up 6 bases and V 6 bases, and 10 bases lay outside the gene matches. Germline lookup yields CDR1 SGHNT and CDR2 YYREEE (reference sequence). The CDR3 spells CASKELALVDTQYF. In DNA, the CDR3 is TGTGCCAGCAAGGAACTAGCGCTCGTGGATACGCAGTATTTT.

This clonotype was recorded many times. The V call is TRBV2, the J call TRBJ2-3; 11 bases align to TRBD2. CDR3 size: 15 residues. Trimming cost V 6 bases and J 2 bases; bases outside gene matches: 4. CDR1 is SNHLY and CDR2 is FYNNEI in the germline V gene. The CDR3 is CASRGTSGYTDTQYF. CDR3 in DNA: TGTGCCAGCAGGGGGACTAGCGGATACACAGATACGCAGTATTTT.

This clonotype was picked up many times. This sequence joins TRBV30 and TRBJ1-5; D call uncertain. CDR1 and CDR2 from the germline V gene are GTSNPN and SVGIG (reference sequence). V lost 2 bases to trimming and J lost 9 bases, with 14 bases between them. This CDR3 region has 13 residues. The CDR3 DNA follows: TGTGCCTGGAGTAAGGGCGGCGACGGGCCCCAGCATTTT. It is translated as CAWSKGGDGPQHF.

This clonotype was observed a few times. The J gene is TRBJ2-2, the V gene TRBV20-1; no reliable D call. The CDR3 covers 13 residues. The V gene lost 3 bases and the J gene lost 4 bases, with 9 bases spanning the gap. CDR1 is DFQATT, CDR2 SNEGSKA, per germline (reference sequence). In DNA, the CDR3 is TGCAGTGCTAGCGCGACGGTCACCGGGGAGCTGTTTTTT. Encoded protein: CSASATVTGELFF.